The rows below give T cell receptor beta chains drawn from one sample of a study of T cell responses to AZD1222 COVID-19 vaccine. The data were produced by immunoSEQ multiplex PCR, yet TCRdb's version contains in-frame clones alone and is incomplete. The profile shows tens of thousands of clones, about 88% of them singletons. Material: peripheral blood, obtained on day 0 of AZD1222 vaccination. The receptors stem from an adult in good health. Both conserved end residues are part of each CDR3. Fields, in order: clone size, J gene, D gene, V gene, CDR3 DNA, CDR3 protein. A D gene is named only where the DNA matches it firmly. Some rows mark clone size as missing; the rest say once, few, many or name a class of expanded clone.

. TRBJ2-2 TRBD2 TRBV29-1 TGCAGCGTTGTCTTGCGGGGGGGAAACACCGGGGAGCTGTTTTTT CSVVLRGGNTGELFF
. TRBJ1-3 . TRBV7-8 TGTGCCAGCAGCTTAGCGCCTCATGGAAACACCATATATTTT CASSLAPHGNTIYF
once TRBJ1-3 . TRBV12-3/TRBV12-4 TGTGCCAGCAGGACCCAGACGACAAACACCATATATTTT CASRTQTTNTIYF
. TRBJ1-1 . TRBV11-3 TGTGCCAGCAGCTTAAGACGGTCCGACACTGAAGCTTTCTTT CASSLRRSDTEAFF
. TRBJ2-7 . TRBV7-2 TGTGCCAGCAGCCACGGGGTGGGGTACTACGAGCAGTACTTC CASSHGVGYYEQYF
. TRBJ2-1 TRBD1 TRBV6-5 TGTGCCAGCAGTAGGACAGGGAGCTCCTACAATGAGCAGTTCTTC CASSRTGSSYNEQFF
. TRBJ1-2 TRBD1 TRBV6-5 TGTGCCAGCAGCCTCGACAGGGTCTATGGCTACACCTTC CASSLDRVYGYTF
. TRBJ2-5 TRBD2 TRBV4-1 TGCGCCAGCAGCCAAGTTCCGGGACTAGCGGCCCTAGAGACCCAGTACTTC CASSQVPGLAALETQYF
. TRBJ2-6 . TRBV12-3/TRBV12-4 TGTGCCAGCACCCTTGCAGGGGCCAACGTCCTGACTTTC CASTLAGANVLTF
. TRBJ1-3 . TRBV11-1 TGTGCCAGCAGCTTAGCGCCATCCGGGCTCTTTGGAAACACCATATATTTT CASSLAPSGLFGNTIYF
. TRBJ1-5 TRBD1 TRBV18 TGTGCCAGCCCCGGACAGGGGTCTCAGCCCCAGCATTTT CASPGQGSQPQHF
. TRBJ1-1 . TRBV6-6 TGTGCCAGCAGTTACGCGGGGATCGCTGAAGCTTTCTTT CASSYAGIAEAFF
. TRBJ1-1 . TRBV5-8 TGTGCCAGCAGCTGGAGGGGGGGAGAAGCTTTCTTT CASSWRGGEAFF
. TRBJ2-2 . TRBV5-4 TGTGCCAGCAGCTCGGGGAAGAACACCGGGGAGCTGTTTTTT CASSSGKNTGELFF
. TRBJ2-1 . TRBV5-1 TGCGCCAGCAGCCTCCCGGACGACTACAATGAGCAGTTCTTC CASSLPDDYNEQFF
. TRBJ1-2 . TRBV3-1/TRBV3-2 TGTGCCAGCAGCCAAGATGGGGTCCATGACACCTTC CASSQDGVHDTF
. TRBJ1-1 TRBD1 TRBV4-3 TGCGCCAGCAGCCAAGATGGGACAGGTGGGTCAATAACAAGAGCTTTCTTT CASSQDGTGGSITRAFF
. TRBJ1-1 TRBD1 TRBV29-1 TGCAGCGTTCTAGGACAGGGGGCGGGTGAAGCTTTCTTT CSVLGQGAGEAFF